The text below deals with one T cell receptor (beta chain). As yet, its antigen is unknown. Different DNA sequences within this sample yield the same CDR3. The assay was immunoSEQ multiplex PCR, and TCRdb's table has in-frame clones only and misses some. The data hold 45,000 to 60,000 clones, with about 95% observed a single time. This sample is drawn from a study of graft-versus-host responses after intestinal transplantation. Study information: Recipients were given multivisceral, liver-intestinal, or isolated intestinal transplants. Every one of the recipients received anti-thymocyte globulin induction and afterwards took tacrolimus and steroids for about 3 years. Whole-study findings and limits: Recipient bone marrow held GvH clones, some seen earlier in ileum or blood.

Trimming cost V 0 bases and J 0 bases, with 8 bases left between them. The CDR3 runs 15 residues. Germline loops: CDR1 LNHDA, CDR2 SQIVND (reference sequence). The sample consisted of unstimulated CD8+ T cells sorted from spleen or lymph node cells, taken before transplant. The source of this sequence is a human donor who was the organ donor for an intestinal transplant. This sequence joins TRBV19 and TRBJ1-1; D remains unclear. The DNA for the CDR3 is TGTGCCAGTAGTATAGATTTGGGGATGAACACTGAAGCTTTCTTT. Its translation is CASSIDLGMNTEAFF.